What follows describes a single TCR beta chain. Its specificity is unknown. Sequencing was performed with immunoSEQ multiplex PCR; in TCRdb, only in-frame clones are kept and a portion is missing. This sample carries 150,000 to 200,000 clones, about 96% of them seen once, and the ten largest clones take approximately 1%. Germline loops: CDR1 LNHDA, CDR2 SQIVND (reference sequence). The CDR3 is 14 amino acids. The V end was cut by 5 bases, the J end by 0 bases, with 10 bases between. The data stem from a study of cytomegalovirus exposure and HLA in healthy donors. Findings of the study overall: Specificity for CMV antigens was confirmed in vitro for a few of the CMV-associated chains. Overall, around 160 TCR beta chains were annotated as cytomegalovirus-associated.

The donors were in the roughly 120-subject validation cohort, distinct from the roughly 700-subject first cohort. This chain links TRBV19 with TRBJ1-1; D may be TRBD1 (5 bases). This clonotype was sampled from a young woman in good health and CMV-seronegative. The sequenced sample was PBMCs. CDR3 in DNA: TGTGCCAGTAGTTTCGACAGCATGAACACTGAAGCTTTCTTT. It is translated as CASSFDSMNTEAFF. The entire variable domain, with the rest obtained from reference TRBV19 and TRBJ1-1, is as follows: DGGITQSPKYLFRKEGQNVTLSCEQNLNHDAMYWYRQDPGQGLRLIYYSQIVNDFQKGDIAEGYSVSREKKESFPLTVTSAQKNPTAFYLCASSFDSMNTEAFFGQGTRLTVV.